Presented here are 23 T cell receptor beta chains from one specimen sequenced in a study of cytomegalovirus exposure and HLA in healthy donors (dated by TCRdb to the late 2010s). The library relied on the immunoSEQ multiplex PCR assay. A mixture of 60 forward primers for TCR Vbeta segments and 13 reverse primers for TCR Jbeta segments was used in the multiplex PCR. TCRdb provides this immuneACCESS table in a form limited to in-frame rearrangements. Some clones are lacking; in checked studies, under half of them reflect an unresolved V gene, and why the rest are absent is not known. Counted in this sample were under 150,000 clones; roughly 80% of them appeared once. In total, the top ten clones hold around 1.2% of the sample. The sequenced sample was PBMCs. Receptors were obtained from a man aged 50 or older in good health and CMV-seronegative.

This clone occurred a few times. The chain couples TRBV2 to TRBJ2-2; TRBD1 is a possible D gene (5 bases). This CDR3 has 13 residues. Deletions cut 7 bases from V and 7 bases from J, with 13 bases between. CDR1 is SNHLY, CDR2 FYNNEI, per germline. The CDR3 DNA reads as TGTGCCAGCAAAGGTCAGGGCGGCGGGGAGCTGTTTTTT. Protein: CASKGQGGGELFF.

CDR3 amino acids: CAWSVVYRVPGELFF. CDR3 in DNA: TGTGCCTGGAGTGTGGTTTACAGGGTCCCCGGGGAGCTGTTTTTT. The chain recombines TRBV30 with TRBJ2-2; TRBD1 might be the D (6 bases). V was trimmed by 0 bases and J by 6 bases, leaving 14 bases between them. This CDR3 contains 15 residues. Germline V gives CDR1 GTSNPN, CDR2 SVGIG (reference sequence). The variable domain in full, with the rest retrieved from reference TRBV30 and TRBJ2-2, is SQTIHQWPATLVQPVGSPLSLECTVEGTSNPNLYWYRQAAGRGLQLLFYSVGIGQISSEVPQNLSASRPQDRQFILSSKKLLLSDSGFYLCAWSVVYRVPGELFFGEGSRLTVL.

The rearrangement uses TRBV19 and TRBJ1-2, with TRBD1 as a possible D gene (5 bases). CDR1 is LNHDA, CDR2 SQIVND, per germline (reference sequence). The CDR3 is 13 residues long. Trimming took 3 bases from V and 2 from J, leaving 7 bases between them. The CDR3 DNA is TGTGCCAGTAGTATGCGACAGAACTATGGCTACACCTTC. Protein product: CASSMRQNYGYTF.

The rearrangement uses TRBV2 and TRBJ2-7; 11 bases align to TRBD2. The CDR3 spans 19 residues. Trimming cost V 3 bases and J 3 bases; bases outside gene matches: 16. From germline, CDR1 is SNHLY and CDR2 FYNNEI. The CDR3 spells CASSEGGLAGGLRIYEQYF. CDR3 sequence (DNA): TGTGCCAGCAGTGAGGGGGGGTTAGCGGGAGGGTTACGAATCTACGAGCAGTACTTC.

This clone is a singleton in its sample. The chain uses TRBV6-1 and TRBJ1-5, with TRBD1 as a possible D gene (6 bases). Germline V gene sequence: CDR1 MNHNS, CDR2 SASEGT. This CDR3 comprises 14 residues. V was cut by 4 bases and J by 2 bases, with 9 bases left in between. CDR3 DNA sequence: TGTGCCAGCAGTGGGGGGCCGGGCAATCAGCCCCAGCATTTT. Translation: CASSGGPGNQPQHF.

The chain employs TRBV5-4 and TRBJ2-3; TRBD1 matches 9 bases. The V segment lost 4 bases and the J segment 3 bases; nucleotides outside the gene matches: 6. Germline V gene lookup returns CDR1 SGHNT and CDR2 YYREEE (reference sequence). This CDR3 is 15 amino acids long. The CDR3 sequence is CASSPWTGETDTQYF. The CDR3 DNA follows: TGTGCCAGCAGCCCGTGGACAGGGGAGACAGATACGCAGTATTTT.

The chain joins TRBV7-8 to TRBJ1-1; 7 bases line up with TRBD1. CDR3 size: 15 residues. V dropped 4 bases and J dropped 2; count of bases not matched to a gene: 7. Germline loops: CDR1 SGHVS, CDR2 FQNEAQ. The CDR3 here is CASSSVGTANTEAFF. The CDR3 DNA reads TGTGCCAGCAGCTCCGTCGGGACAGCCAACACTGAAGCTTTCTTT.

Only a few counts were recorded for this clone. The rearrangement links TRBV6-5 to TRBJ1-6, with TRBD1 as a possible D gene (5 bases). The CDR3 totals 16 residues. Germline CDR1 reads MNHEY; CDR2 reads SVGAGI. Trimming pared 0 bases from V and 2 bases from J, leaving 8 bases between. The CDR3 sequence: CASSYSPQAYNSPLHF. For the CDR3, the DNA is TGTGCCAGCAGTTACTCCCCACAGGCCTATAATTCACCCCTCCACTTT.

This CDR3 reads CASSLAPPSGSADTQYF. The CDR3 nucleotides are TGCGCCAGCAGCTTGGCCCCCCCCAGCGGGAGCGCAGATACGCAGTATTTT. The J gene is TRBJ2-3, the V gene TRBV5-1, with 8 positions matching TRBD2. V lost 0 bases, J lost 4 bases, and 10 bases stayed unmatched. The CDR3 is 17 residues long. Looked up from germline, CDR1 is SGHRS and CDR2 is YFSETQ.

The chain uses TRBV5-1 and TRBJ2-7, with 13 bases fitting TRBD2. Germline-derived CDR1 and CDR2 are SGHRS and YFSETQ. This CDR3 is 16 amino acids long. Trimming removed 0 bases from V and 0 bases from J; junction bases left unmatched: 0. CDR3 sequence (DNA): TGCGCCAGCAGCTTGGGGACTAGCGGGAGCTCCTACGAGCAGTACTTC. Protein sequence: CASSLGTSGSSYEQYF.

This chain uses TRBV28 with TRBJ2-3; perhaps TRBD1 as D (5 bases). From germline, CDR1 is MDHEN and CDR2 SYDVKM. Trimming removed 5 bases from V and 4 bases from J, with 16 bases in between. This CDR3 region has 15 residues. CDR3 DNA sequence: TGTGCCAGCAGTCCCGGAACCCGCAGGGCAGATACGCAGTATTTT. It encodes CASSPGTRRADTQYF.

This chain uses TRBV25-1 with TRBJ1-2; TRBD1 matches 7 bases. V was pared by 1 base and J by 7 bases, with 6 bases of the junction left unmatched. Germline CDR1 and CDR2: MGHDK and SYGVNS. CDR3 length: 14 amino acids. CDR3 residues: CASSESPQGVGYTF. The DNA for the CDR3 is TGTGCCAGCAGTGAATCCCCCCAGGGGGTTGGCTACACCTTC.

In its sample, this clone was seen a few times. The rearrangement links TRBV5-4 to TRBJ2-4; D may be TRBD1 (5 bases). The germline V gene has CDR1 SGHNT and CDR2 YYREEE (reference sequence). V shed 3 bases and J shed 2 bases, with 12 bases lying between them. The CDR3 is 15 amino acids. The CDR3 reads CASSSGQDPKNIQYF. The CDR3 DNA follows: TGTGCCAGCAGCTCCGGACAAGACCCCAAAAACATTCAGTACTTC.

The V and J genes are TRBV19 and TRBJ1-1; TRBD1 agrees at 10 bases. CDR1 and CDR2 (germline): LNHDA, SQIVND (reference sequence). The CDR3 length is 14 residues. The V segment lost 6 bases and the J segment 11 bases; nucleotides outside the gene matches: 12. CDR3 coding DNA: TGTGCCAGTAGGGGGACAGGGGACTTCGCTAATGCTTTCTTT. This translates into CASRGTGDFANAFF. Supplemented by reference TRBV19 and TRBJ1-1, the full variable domain reads DGGITQSPKYLFRKEGQNVTLSCEQNLNHDAMYWYRQDPGQGLRLIYYSQIVNDFQKGDIAEGYSVSREKKESFPLTVTSAQKNPTAFYLCASRGTGDFANAFFGQGTRLTVV.

Comment on this clone: Other nucleotide sequences in the sample specify the same CDR3. The rearrangement uses TRBV18 and TRBJ2-5, with D unresolved. The CDR3 length is 13 residues. V lost 3 bases and J lost 2, with 7 bases in between. Germline values: CDR1 KGHSH, CDR2 LQKENI. The CDR3: CASSPHSQETQYF. DNA for the CDR3: TGTGCCAGCTCACCCCACAGTCAAGAGACCCAGTACTTC.

In this sample, this clone turned up once. J is TRBJ2-1 and V is TRBV7-9, with 8 nucleotides matching TRBD2. From germline, CDR1 is SEHNR and CDR2 FQNEAQ (reference sequence). This CDR3 has 16 amino acids. Losses at the gene ends were 5 bases for V and 0 bases for J; bases not matched to a gene: 6. CDR3 sequence reads: CASSKRTSSSYNEQFF. The CDR3 nucleotides read TGTGCCAGCAGCAAGAGGACTAGCTCCTCCTACAATGAGCAGTTCTTC.

This clone appeared a single time. V usage is TRBV7-2 and J usage is TRBJ1-2; 10 bases are shared with TRBD1. The CDR3 has 15 amino acids. The V segment lost 5 bases and the J segment 0 bases; nucleotides outside the gene matches: 3. From germline, CDR1 is SGHTA and CDR2 FQGNSA. CDR3: CASSAGTGANYGYTF. The CDR3 DNA sequence: TGTGCCAGCAGCGCCGGGACAGGGGCTAACTATGGCTACACCTTC.

The chain is built from TRBV19 and TRBJ2-1, with a weak D call TRBD1 (5 bases). This CDR3 region has 15 residues. The germline gives CDR1 LNHDA, CDR2 SQIVND (reference sequence). The V and J ends lost 1 base and 4 bases respectively, with 11 bases between them. The CDR3 DNA reads as TGTGCCAGTAGTATAGGCCAGGGCTCTTACAATGAGCAGTTCTTC. It encodes CASSIGQGSYNEQFF. The variable domain in full, completed from reference TRBV19 and TRBJ2-1, reads DGGITQSPKYLFRKEGQNVTLSCEQNLNHDAMYWYRQDPGQGLRLIYYSQIVNDFQKGDIAEGYSVSREKKESFPLTVTSAQKNPTAFYLCASSIGQGSYNEQFFGPGTRLTVL.

CDR3: CASWPSQGREQYF. CDR3 nucleotide sequence: TGTGCCAGCTGGCCGAGCCAGGGTCGGGAGCAGTACTTC. The chain recombines TRBV6-1 with TRBJ2-7, with a possible D match to TRBD1 (5 bases). The V gene's germline CDR1 is MNHNS and CDR2 SASEGT. The length of the CDR3 is 13 residues. V lost 8 bases and J 7 bases, leaving 18 bases between the germline ends.

The chain recombines TRBV7-2 with TRBJ2-7; 10 bases align to TRBD2. This CDR3 region has 18 residues. In germline, CDR1 is SGHTA, CDR2 FQGNSA. V gave up 3 bases and J gave up 6 bases; unmatched junction bases: 17. The CDR3 sequence: CASSLAGTSVRAQGEQYF. CDR3 in DNA: TGTGCCAGCAGCTTGGCCGGGACTAGCGTCAGAGCCCAGGGCGAGCAGTACTTC.

The rearrangement joins TRBV10-1 to TRBJ2-1; 7 bases align to TRBD2. The CDR3 sequence is 16 residues long. The germline V gene encodes CDR1 WNHNN and CDR2 SYGVQD (reference sequence). V lost 0 bases and J lost 4; bases outside the gene matches: 6. CDR3 sequence reads: CASSESIGTIYNEQFF. The DNA of the CDR3 is TGCGCCAGCAGTGAGTCGATAGGGACTATTTACAATGAGCAGTTCTTC.

This clone came up a few times. The V and J genes are TRBV7-8 and TRBJ1-4; 8 nucleotides match TRBD1. The CDR3 is 15 amino acids. Germline V gene lookup returns CDR1 SGHVS and CDR2 FQNEAQ. J lost 7 bases, V lost 5 bases, and 9 bases had no gene match. The CDR3 DNA reads as TGTGCCAGCAGCCTGGACAGGGCCGGAGGTGAAAAACTGTTTTTT. Its translation: CASSLDRAGGEKLFF.

The chain links TRBV19 to TRBJ1-1, with a tentative D call TRBD1 (6 bases). The germline CDR1 and CDR2 sequences are LNHDA and SQIVND (reference sequence). The length of the CDR3 is 14 residues. Trimming removed 4 bases at V and 7 bases at J, with 16 bases between. As DNA, the CDR3 is TGTGCCAGTAGTACCGGGACACCGGTCCTTGAAGCTTTCTTT. Its protein is CASSTGTPVLEAFF.